The rows below give T cell receptor beta chains drawn from one sample of a study of regulatory T cells in long-lasting Graves disease. TCRdb recomputed calls from the multiplex PCR reads with MiXCR, one row per CDR3 protein. Of roughly 400,000 distinct CDR3 sequences in the sample, around 21% are singletons; the top ten hold around 21%. Source: peripheral blood mononuclear cells (PBMCs), taken when the disease was refractory, from a patient treated with antithyroid drugs. The receptors shown here come from a female donor with Graves disease. CDR3s leave out the opening cysteine and the closing phenylalanine or tryptophan. Each record gives: V gene, CDR3 protein.

TRBV20-1 | SARAGASGMETQY
TRBV3-1 | ASSQASGLQPQH
TRBV6-1 | ASSPYWTSGTYEQY
TRBV27 | ASSYTVGQPQH
TRBV5-1 | ASSSKNTDTQY
TRBV19 | ASSIRDTPNYGYT
TRBV29-1 | SVGDSNTYEQY
TRBV28 | ASRDRPGLAGGRETQY
TRBV20-1 | SAREGDQPQH
TRBV4-3 | ASSQDWEGAMAKNIQY
TRBV28 | ASRGRAWETQY
TRBV30 | ACGGTSNQPQH